Listed here are 7 T cell receptor beta chains from one sample, sequenced in a study of Graves' ophthalmopathy and Graves' hyperthyroidism. TCR beta CDR3 amplification used RNA transcripts. HTBI primers primed a first-round RT-PCR, and a second-round multiplex PCR followed. TCRdb re-derived calls from the multiplex PCR reads in MiXCR, one entry per CDR3 protein. Of around 340,000 distinct CDR3 sequences listed, about a sixth are singletons. The material sequenced was peripheral blood. The source is an adult man with Graves' ophthalmopathy.

The table lists this clonotype with many counts. This sequence joins TRBV20-1 and TRBJ1-6, with TRBD1 matching over 7 bases. The germline V gene has CDR1 DFQATT and CDR2 SNEGSKA (reference sequence). This CDR3 is built from 13 residues. V lost 5 bases and J lost 7; bases outside the gene matches: 5. This chain's CDR3 is CSAFDRVNSPLHF. In DNA, the CDR3 is TGCAGTGCTTTTGACAGGGTGAATTCACCCCTCCACTTT.

The table lists this clonotype with many counts. The chain has TRBV19 and TRBJ1-2; D is undetermined. CDR3 size: 18 residues. V dropped 2 bases and J dropped 3 bases, with 22 bases sitting between them. In germline, CDR1 is LNHDA, CDR2 SQIVND (reference sequence). The CDR3 spells CASSISWAAQVQDYGYTF. DNA for the CDR3: TGTGCCAGTAGTATAAGTTGGGCAGCTCAAGTACAAGACTATGGCTACACCTTC.

The chain is built from TRBV7-2 and TRBJ2-5; 9 bases line up with TRBD1. In germline, CDR1 is SGHTA, CDR2 FQGNSA. V shed 5 bases and J 5 bases; nucleotides not matched to a gene: 9. This CDR3 region has 15 residues. CDR3 bases: TGTGCCAGCAGCAACTACAGGGGGCTAGGGGAGACCCAGTACTTC. Translation: CASSNYRGLGETQYF.

As for this clonotype: A much larger clone differs from this one at a single base, so this may be a read error. The CDR3 DNA reads as TGTGCCAGCAGTGGGACACGGGTCCAGCCCCAGCATTTT. Residues: CASSGTRVQPQHF. The V gene is TRBV12-3 or TRBV12-4, the J gene TRBJ1-5; the D gene is possibly TRBD1 (6 bases). The ends were cut back, 5 bases at V and 7 bases at J, with 12 bases in the middle. The CDR3 totals 13 residues.

This clonotype was observed many times. One base away lies a much larger clone, so this may be a sequencing read error. The chain carries TRBV24-1 and TRBJ1-2; a weak D match, TRBD1 (6 bases). Germline CDR1 and CDR2: KGHDR and SFDVKD. This CDR3 is 15 amino acids long. Trimming took 0 bases from V and 6 from J, leaving 13 bases between them. Here the CDR3 DNA reads TGTGCCACCAGTGATTTGACCCCTGGGGGCCATGGCTACACCTTC. Translating gives CATSDLTPGGHGYTF.

This clonotype was detected ten times or more. The chain is built from TRBV12-3 or TRBV12-4 and TRBJ2-7; unclear D gene. The CDR3 length is 16 residues. Trimming removed 4 bases at V and 3 bases at J, with 19 bases between. CDR3 sequence (DNA): TGTGCCAGCAGTTCGCCGGACCCAATAATCGGCTACGAGCAGTACTTC. Its translation is CASSSPDPIIGYEQYF.

The chain carries TRBV6-5 and TRBJ1-3, with TRBD1 matching 8 bases. Per germline, CDR1 MNHEY and CDR2 SVGAGI. V lost 1 base, J lost 3 bases, and 2 bases stayed unmatched. CDR3 size: 15 residues. The CDR3 coding sequence is TGTGCCAGCAGTTACTTGGACAGGGTTGGAAACACCATATATTTT. Encoded protein: CASSYLDRVGNTIYF.